This T cell receptor beta chain appears in the sequencing data of a study of cytomegalovirus exposure and HLA in healthy donors. The CDR3 runs to 12 residues. V was cut by 11 bases and J by 4 bases, with 14 bases left in between. The germline CDR1 and CDR2 sequences are MNHNS and SASEGT. This clone was counted once. What it recognizes is unknown. Study conclusions and caveats: In a later analysis, a genetic analysis reported fewer productive-TCR N-insertions in an Asian-associated ancestry cluster than the cohort average. TCR beta V- and J-gene trimming, according to a later analysis, was linked to a missense DCLRE1C variant. The classifier was said to identify cytomegalovirus status with high specificity and sensitivity.

The study ran its PCR with 60 Vbeta and 13 Jbeta primers. Assay: immunoSEQ multiplex PCR; the TCRdb copy retains only in-frame clones and omits some. The sample holds about 180,000 clones; roughly four fifths are singletons and the top ten take roughly 0.5%. This receptor was taken from a woman aged 45-59 years in good health and CMV-seronegative. The chain combines TRBV6-1 with TRBJ1-1; tentative D call: TRBD1 (5 bases). The sample taken for sequencing was PBMCs. CDR3 nucleotides: TGTGCCTCCTCGGGGGTCGGCACTGAAGCTTTCTTT. Its translation is CASSGVGTEAFF.